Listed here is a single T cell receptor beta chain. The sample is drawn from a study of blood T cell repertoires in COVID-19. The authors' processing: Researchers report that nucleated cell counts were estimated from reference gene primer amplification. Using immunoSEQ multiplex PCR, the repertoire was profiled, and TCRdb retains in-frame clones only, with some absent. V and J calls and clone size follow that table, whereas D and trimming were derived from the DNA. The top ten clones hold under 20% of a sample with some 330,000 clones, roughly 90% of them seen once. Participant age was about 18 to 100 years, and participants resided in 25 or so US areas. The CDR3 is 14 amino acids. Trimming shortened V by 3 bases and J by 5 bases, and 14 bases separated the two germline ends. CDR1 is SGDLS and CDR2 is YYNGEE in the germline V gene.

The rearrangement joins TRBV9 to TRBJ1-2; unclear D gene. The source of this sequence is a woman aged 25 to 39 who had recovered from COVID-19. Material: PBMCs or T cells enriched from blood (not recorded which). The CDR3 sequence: CASSEGGGGYGYTF. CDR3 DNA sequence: TGTGCCAGCAGCGAGGGAGGCGGAGGGTATGGCTACACCTTC.